This TCR beta chain was identified in a study of CD8+ T cells in alopecia areata. Study-level points and caveats: Tofacitinib significantly decreased scalp clonality and expanded CD8+ clones among top 100.

Trimming stripped 5 bases from V and 3 bases from J, with 19 bases between. The length of the CDR3 is 16 residues. Germline CDR1 reads SGHTA; CDR2 reads FQGTGA. The treatment here: oral pan-JAK inhibitor, 5-10 mg twice daily. It was cDNA, reverse transcribed from extracted RNA, that served as the sequencing template. Data came from immunoSEQ multiplex PCR; TCRdb stores just in-frame clones and leaves some out. This sample yields over 150,000 clones, of which approximately 60% are seen a single time; 14% belongs to the top ten. A note on this clone: Its antigen is unknown.

This specimen consisted of CD4+ T cells sorted from blood, obtained at week 24, from a patient treated with tofacitinib. The source is a human donor with alopecia areata. The genes are TRBV7-3 and TRBJ1-1; no clear D. Here the CDR3 reads CASSPDPNVGYTEAFF. CDR3 nucleotides: TGTGCCAGCAGCCCGGACCCTAATGTGGGGTACACTGAAGCTTTCTTT.